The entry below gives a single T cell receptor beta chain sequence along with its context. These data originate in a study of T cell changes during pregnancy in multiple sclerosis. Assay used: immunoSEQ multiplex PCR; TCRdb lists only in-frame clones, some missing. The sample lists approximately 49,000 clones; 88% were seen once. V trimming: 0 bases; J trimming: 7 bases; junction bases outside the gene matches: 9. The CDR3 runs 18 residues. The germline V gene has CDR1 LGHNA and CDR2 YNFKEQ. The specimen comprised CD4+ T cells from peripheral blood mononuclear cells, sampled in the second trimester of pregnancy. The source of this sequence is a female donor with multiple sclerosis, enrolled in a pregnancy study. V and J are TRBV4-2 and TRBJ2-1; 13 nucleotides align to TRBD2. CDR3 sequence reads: CASSQEGGRTSGSNEQFF. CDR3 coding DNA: TGTGCCAGCAGCCAAGAGGGGGGCAGGACTAGCGGGAGTAATGAGCAGTTCTTC.